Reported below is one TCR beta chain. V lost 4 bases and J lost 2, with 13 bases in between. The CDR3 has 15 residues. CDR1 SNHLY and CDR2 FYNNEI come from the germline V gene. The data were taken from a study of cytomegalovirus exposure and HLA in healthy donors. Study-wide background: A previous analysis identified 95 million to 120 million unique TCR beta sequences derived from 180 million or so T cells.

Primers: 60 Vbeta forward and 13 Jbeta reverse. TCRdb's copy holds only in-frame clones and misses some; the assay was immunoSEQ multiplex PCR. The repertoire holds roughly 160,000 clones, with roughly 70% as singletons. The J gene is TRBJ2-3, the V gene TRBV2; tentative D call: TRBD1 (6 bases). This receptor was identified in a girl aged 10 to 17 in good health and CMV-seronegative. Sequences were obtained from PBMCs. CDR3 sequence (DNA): TGTGCCAGCAGTGGGGGGACACGTCACACAGATACGCAGTATTTT. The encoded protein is CASSGGTRHTDTQYF. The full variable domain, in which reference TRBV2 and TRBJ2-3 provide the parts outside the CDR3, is EPEVTQTPSHQVTQMGQEVILRCVPISNHLYFYWYRQILGQKVEFLVSFYNNEISEKSEIFDDQFSVERPDGSNFTLKIRSTKLEDSAMYFCASSGGTRHTDTQYFGPGTRLTVL.